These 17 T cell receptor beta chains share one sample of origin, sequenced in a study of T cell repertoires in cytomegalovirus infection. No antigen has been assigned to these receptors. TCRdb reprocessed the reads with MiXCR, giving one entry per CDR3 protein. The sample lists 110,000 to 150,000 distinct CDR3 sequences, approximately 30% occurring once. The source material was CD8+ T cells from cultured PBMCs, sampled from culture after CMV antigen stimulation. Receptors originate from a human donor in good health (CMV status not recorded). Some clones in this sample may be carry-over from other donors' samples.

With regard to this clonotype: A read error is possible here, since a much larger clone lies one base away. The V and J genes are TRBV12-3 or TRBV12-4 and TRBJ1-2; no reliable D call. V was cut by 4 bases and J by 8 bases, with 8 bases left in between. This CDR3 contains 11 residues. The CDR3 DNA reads TGTGCCAGCAGTTCCCTCGAGGGCTACACCTTC. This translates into CASSSLEGYTF.

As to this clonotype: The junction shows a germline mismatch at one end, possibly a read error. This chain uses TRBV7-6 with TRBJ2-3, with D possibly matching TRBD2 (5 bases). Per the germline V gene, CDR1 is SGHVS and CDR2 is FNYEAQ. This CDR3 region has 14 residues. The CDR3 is CASSLAPRPDTQYF. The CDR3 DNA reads TGTGCCAGCAGCCTAGCCCCCCGTCCAGATACGCAGTATTTT.

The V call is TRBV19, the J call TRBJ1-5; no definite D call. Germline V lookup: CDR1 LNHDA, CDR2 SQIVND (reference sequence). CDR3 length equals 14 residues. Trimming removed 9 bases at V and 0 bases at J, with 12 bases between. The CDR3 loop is CASSDGYSNQPQHF. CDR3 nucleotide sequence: TGTGCCAGCTCGGACGGCTATAGCAATCAGCCCCAGCATTTT.

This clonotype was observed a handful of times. In DNA form, the CDR3 reads TGTGCCAGCAGTTCGCGGAACAGCGACAGGCTACAAGAGACCCAGTACTTC. Its translation is CASSSRNSDRLQETQYF. The gene calls are TRBV27 and TRBJ2-5, with D possibly matching TRBD1 (6 bases). This CDR3 has 17 amino acids. V was clipped by 4 bases and J by 2 bases, with 20 bases between them. Germline assignment: CDR1 MNHEY and CDR2 SMNVEV (reference sequence).

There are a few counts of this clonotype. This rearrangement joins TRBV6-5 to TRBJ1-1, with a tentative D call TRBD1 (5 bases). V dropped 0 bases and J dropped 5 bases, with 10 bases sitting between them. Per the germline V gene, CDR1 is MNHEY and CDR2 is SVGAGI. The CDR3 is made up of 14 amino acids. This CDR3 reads CASSYSPGWTEAFF. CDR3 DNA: TGTGCCAGCAGTTACTCTCCAGGGTGGACTGAAGCTTTCTTT.

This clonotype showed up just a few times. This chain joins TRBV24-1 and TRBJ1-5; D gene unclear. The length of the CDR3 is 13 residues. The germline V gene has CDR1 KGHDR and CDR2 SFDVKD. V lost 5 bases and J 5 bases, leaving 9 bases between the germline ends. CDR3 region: CATSVSGYQPQHF. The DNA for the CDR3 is TGTGCCACCAGTGTTTCCGGTTATCAGCCCCAGCATTTT.

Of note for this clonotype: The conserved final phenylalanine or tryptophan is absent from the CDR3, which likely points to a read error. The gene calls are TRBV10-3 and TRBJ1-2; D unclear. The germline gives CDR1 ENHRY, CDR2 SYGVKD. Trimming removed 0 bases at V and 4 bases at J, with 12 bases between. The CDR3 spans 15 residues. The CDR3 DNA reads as TGTGCCATCAGTGAGTCGTTTCAGGACTCCTATGGCTACACCTCC. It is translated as CAISESFQDSYGYTS.

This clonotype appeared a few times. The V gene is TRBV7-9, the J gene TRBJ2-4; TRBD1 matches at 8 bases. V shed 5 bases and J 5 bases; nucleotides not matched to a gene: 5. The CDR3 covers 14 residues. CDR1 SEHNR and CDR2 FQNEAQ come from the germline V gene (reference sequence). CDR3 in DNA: TGTGCCAGCAGCCCGGACAGGGACCAAAACATTCAGTACTTC. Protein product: CASSPDRDQNIQYF.

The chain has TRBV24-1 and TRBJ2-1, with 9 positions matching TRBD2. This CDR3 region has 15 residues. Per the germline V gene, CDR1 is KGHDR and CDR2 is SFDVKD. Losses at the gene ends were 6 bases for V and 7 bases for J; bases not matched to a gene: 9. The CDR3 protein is CATSPDAGGLNEQFF. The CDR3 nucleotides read TGTGCCACCAGTCCGGATGCGGGGGGGCTAAATGAGCAGTTCTTC.

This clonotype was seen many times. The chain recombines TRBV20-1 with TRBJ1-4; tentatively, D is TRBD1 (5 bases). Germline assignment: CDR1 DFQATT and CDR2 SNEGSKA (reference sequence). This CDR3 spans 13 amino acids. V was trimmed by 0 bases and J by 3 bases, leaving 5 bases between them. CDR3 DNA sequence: TGCAGTGCTAGAGAAGGGGCTAATGAAAAACTGTTTTTT. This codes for CSAREGANEKLFF.

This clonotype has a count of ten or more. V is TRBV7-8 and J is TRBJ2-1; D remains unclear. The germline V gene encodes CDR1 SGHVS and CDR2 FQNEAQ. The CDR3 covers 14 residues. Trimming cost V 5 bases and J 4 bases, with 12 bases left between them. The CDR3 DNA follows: TGTGCCAGCAGCCCGCGGTTAAATTACAATGAGCAGTTCTTC. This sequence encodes CASSPRLNYNEQFF.

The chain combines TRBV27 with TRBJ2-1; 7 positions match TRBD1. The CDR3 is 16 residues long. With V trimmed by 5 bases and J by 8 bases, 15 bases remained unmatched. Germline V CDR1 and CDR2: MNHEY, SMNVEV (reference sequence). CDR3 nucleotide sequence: TGTGCCAGCAGTCTTTCGACAGGGTGGCTTACAGATGAGCAGTTCTTC. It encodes CASSLSTGWLTDEQFF.

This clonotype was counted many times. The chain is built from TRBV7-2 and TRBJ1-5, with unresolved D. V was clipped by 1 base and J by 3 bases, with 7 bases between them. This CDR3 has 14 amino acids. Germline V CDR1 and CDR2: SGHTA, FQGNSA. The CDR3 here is CASSLGLNNQPQHF. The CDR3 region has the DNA TGTGCCAGCAGCTTAGGACTGAACAATCAGCCCCAGCATTTT.

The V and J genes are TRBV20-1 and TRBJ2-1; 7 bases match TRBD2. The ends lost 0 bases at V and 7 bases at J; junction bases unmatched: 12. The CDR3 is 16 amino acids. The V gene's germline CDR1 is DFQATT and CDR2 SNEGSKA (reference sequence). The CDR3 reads CSARDWGGGGGNEQFF. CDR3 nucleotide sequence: TGCAGTGCTAGAGATTGGGGCGGGGGTGGGGGGAATGAGCAGTTCTTC.

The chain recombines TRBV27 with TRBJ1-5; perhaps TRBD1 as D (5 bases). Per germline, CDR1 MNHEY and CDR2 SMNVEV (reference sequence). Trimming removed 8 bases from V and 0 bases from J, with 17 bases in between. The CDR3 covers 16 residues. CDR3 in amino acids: CASGSQVPTSNQPQHF. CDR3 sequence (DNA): TGTGCCAGCGGGTCACAGGTACCGACTAGCAATCAGCCCCAGCATTTT.

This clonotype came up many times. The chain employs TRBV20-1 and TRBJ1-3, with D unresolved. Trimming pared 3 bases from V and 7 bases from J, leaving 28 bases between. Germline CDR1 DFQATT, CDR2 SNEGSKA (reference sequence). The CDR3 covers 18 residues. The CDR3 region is CSASASFRGLKEENTIYF. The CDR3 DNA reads TGCAGTGCTAGTGCATCTTTCCGGGGTCTAAAAGAGGAGAACACCATATATTTT.

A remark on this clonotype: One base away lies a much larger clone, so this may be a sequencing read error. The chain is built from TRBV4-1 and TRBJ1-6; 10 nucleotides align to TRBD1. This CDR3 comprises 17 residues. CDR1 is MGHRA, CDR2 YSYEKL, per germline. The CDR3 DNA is TGTGCCAGCAGCCAAGAAGGGGAGGGACAGGGGTACTCACACCTCCACTTT. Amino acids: CASSQEGEGQGYSHLHF.